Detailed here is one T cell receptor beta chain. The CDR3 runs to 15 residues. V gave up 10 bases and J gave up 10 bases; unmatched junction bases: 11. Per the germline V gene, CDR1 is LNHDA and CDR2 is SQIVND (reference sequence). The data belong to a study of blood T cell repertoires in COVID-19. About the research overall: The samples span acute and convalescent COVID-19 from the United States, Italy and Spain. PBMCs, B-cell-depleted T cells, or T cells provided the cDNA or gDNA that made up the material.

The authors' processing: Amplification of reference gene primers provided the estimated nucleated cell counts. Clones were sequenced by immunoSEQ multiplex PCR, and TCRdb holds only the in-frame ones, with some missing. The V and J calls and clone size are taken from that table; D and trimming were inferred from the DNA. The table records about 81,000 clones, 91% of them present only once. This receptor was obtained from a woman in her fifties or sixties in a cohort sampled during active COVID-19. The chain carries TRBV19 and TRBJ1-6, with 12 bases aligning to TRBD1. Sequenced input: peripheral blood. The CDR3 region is CATSRDRGLGSPLHF. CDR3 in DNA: TGTGCCACTTCCCGGGACAGGGGGCTAGGGTCACCCCTCCACTTT.